This paragraph reports one T cell receptor (beta chain). The antigen remains undetermined. Together with a sample-barcoded 5' primer, a J-beta primer mix was included in a second PCR lasting about 7 to 12 cycles. Via MiXCR, TCRdb re-called the 5' RACE reads, giving one row per CDR3 protein. The table lists around 650,000 distinct CDR3 sequences, about 32% of them singletons. These data originate in a study of blood T cells in healthy people across ages. Findings and caveats of the study: TCR beta diversity per million T cells fell roughly linearly with age.

There are 15 residues in the CDR3. Trimming left V 7 bases short and J 0 bases short, with 14 bases between. This clonotype originated in an elderly woman in good health. This chain uses TRBV12-3 or TRBV12-4 with TRBJ2-3; perhaps D is TRBD1 or TRBD2 (7 bases each). Sequenced material: blood. Here the CDR3 DNA reads TGTGCCAGCACCCAGGGGGGGGCGAGCACAGATACGCAGTATTTT. Amino acid sequence: CASTQGGASTDTQYF.